This T cell receptor beta chain was recorded in a study of T cells after posttransplantation cyclophosphamide. Points from the study as a whole: Later post-transplant blood repertoires were often dominated by donor CD8+ memory clones. Skin or GI-infiltrating T cells shared few TRB sequences with blood. After PTCy, TRB diversity resembled that of CNI/methotrexate controls.

As concerns this clone: The antigen remains unidentified.

The method was immunoSEQ multiplex PCR; TCRdb's version includes in-frame clones alone and lacks a portion of them. The sample has fewer than 25,000 clones, approximately 97% seen once; the top ten hold about 0.12%. The ends were cut back, 2 bases at V and 8 bases at J, with 14 bases in the middle. Germline CDR1 reads SGHNT; CDR2 reads YYREEE (reference sequence). The CDR3 is made up of 14 amino acids. The naive gate required viable CD3+CD4+ or CD3+CD8+ cells with CCR7+CD45RA+CD45RO-CD95-CD27+CD28+ phenotype. This TCR was sampled from a man over 45 in good health, CMV-negative, and a related stem cell transplant donor. This chain joins TRBV5-4 and TRBJ2-1; no definite D call. Specimen: naive CD4+ T cells sorted from PBMCs. DNA for the CDR3: TGTGCCAGCAGCTTCCAGCCTAGTAAGGATGAGCAGTTCTTC. Encoded protein: CASSFQPSKDEQFF.